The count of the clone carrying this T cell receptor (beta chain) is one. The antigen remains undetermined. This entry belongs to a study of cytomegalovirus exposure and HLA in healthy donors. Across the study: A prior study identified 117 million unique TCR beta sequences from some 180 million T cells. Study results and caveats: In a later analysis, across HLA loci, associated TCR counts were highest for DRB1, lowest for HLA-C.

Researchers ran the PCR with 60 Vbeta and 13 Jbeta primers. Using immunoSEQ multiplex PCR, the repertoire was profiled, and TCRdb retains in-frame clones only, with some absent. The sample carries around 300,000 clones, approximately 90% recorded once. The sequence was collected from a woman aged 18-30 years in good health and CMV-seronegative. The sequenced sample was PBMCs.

The CDR3: CASSPSGVQETQYF. As DNA, the CDR3 is TGTGCCAGCAGCCCGTCCGGGGTACAAGAGACCCAGTACTTC. The chain carries TRBV7-2 and TRBJ2-5, with a possible D match to TRBD2 (5 bases). This CDR3 comprises 14 residues. Deletions cut 5 bases from V and 2 bases from J, with 12 bases between. The V gene's germline CDR1 is SGHTA and CDR2 FQGNSA.